Given below is one T cell receptor (beta chain) in context. This record comes from a study of brain T cells in children with intractable seizures. Patients received at least one anti-epileptic drug before surgery. Profiling relied on immunoSEQ multiplex PCR, and the TCRdb table lists in-frame clones only, not all of them. This repertoire shows about 120,000 clones, 94% found once; its top ten account for approximately 3.9%. The TCR was taken from a boy younger than two with hemimegalencephaly and intractable seizures. Sequenced here: peripheral blood, sampled at surgery.

The CDR3 region is CASSSGPARDTQYF. Written as DNA, the CDR3 is TGTGCCAGCAGCTCCGGACCGGCCCGGGATACGCAGTATTTT. This chain links TRBV7-3 with TRBJ2-3; D gene uncertain. V was clipped by 4 bases and J by 6 bases, with 14 bases between them. The CDR3 is made up of 14 amino acids. The V gene's germline CDR1 is SGHTA and CDR2 FQGTGA.